Below, 15 T cell receptor beta chains from the same sample are listed, as sequenced in a study of liver allograft versus peripheral blood T cells. Study summary: Recipients' peripheral blood supplied the T cell receptor repertoires against which those in transplanted livers were compared.

TCRdb reprocessed the reads with MiXCR, giving one entry per CDR3 protein. The sample has around 10,000 distinct CDR3 sequences; approximately 17% are singletons. All receptors come from a human patient who had a liver transplant. A subset of T cells may come from the graft donor.

The table lists this clonotype with a few counts. This chain connects TRBV9 to TRBJ2-7; possibly TRBD2 for D (5 bases). CDR1 and CDR2 (germline): SGDLS, YYNGEE. Trimming took 2 bases from V and 2 from J, leaving 11 bases between them. CDR3 length equals 14 residues. The CDR3 nucleotides read TGTGCCAGCAGCGTTGGACTGGCGACCTACGAGCAGTACTTC. This sequence encodes CASSVGLATYEQYF.

The V and J genes are TRBV2 and TRBJ2-1; 11 bases are a match to TRBD2. Germline trimming cut 10 bases from V and 6 bases from J; bases unmatched to any gene: 8. The CDR3 is 14 residues long. Germline values: CDR1 SNHLY, CDR2 FYNNEI. This chain's CDR3 is CAIDLAGGVNEQFF. DNA for the CDR3: TGTGCCATCGATCTAGCGGGGGGTGTCAATGAGCAGTTCTTC.

V and J are TRBV28 and TRBJ1-4; TRBD1 aligns across 9 bases. The germline CDR1 and CDR2 sequences are MDHEN and SYDVKM. Trimming at V came to 4 bases and at J to 2 bases, leaving 8 bases not matched to a gene. The CDR3 runs to 17 residues. CDR3 loop: CASSSWDRASTNEKLFF. In nucleotides, the CDR3 is TGTGCCAGCAGTTCGTGGGACAGGGCCTCGACTAATGAAAAACTGTTTTTT. The variable domain in full, completed from reference TRBV28 and TRBJ1-4, reads DVKVTQSSRYLVKRTGEKVFLECVQDMDHENMFWYRQDPGLGLRLIYFSYDVKMKEKGDIPEGYSVSREKKERFSLILESASTNQTSMYLCASSSWDRASTNEKLFFGSGTQLSVL.

By share of the sample, this clonotype is medium-sized. J is TRBJ1-6 and V is TRBV19; 11 nucleotides align to TRBD1. CDR1 and CDR2 from the germline V gene are LNHDA and SQIVND (reference sequence). This CDR3 has 16 residues. Unmatched junction bases numbered 9, after V lost 7 bases and J lost 7 bases. The CDR3 coding sequence is TGTGCCAGTACGGGACAGGGGGGATTCTCCAATTCACCCCTCCACTTT. This translates into CASTGQGGFSNSPLHF.

There are a few counts of this clonotype. This chain joins TRBV6-5 and TRBJ1-1; D gene uncertain. The CDR3 covers 15 residues. V lost 0 bases, J lost 1 base, and 9 bases lay in between. CDR1 and CDR2 (germline): MNHEY, SVGAGI. Here the CDR3 DNA reads TGTGCCAGCAGTTACTCGTACTCACAGAACACTGAAGCTTTCTTT. As protein: CASSYSYSQNTEAFF.

This clonotype came up a few times. The V call is TRBV6-2 or TRBV6-3, the J call TRBJ1-5; 8 positions agree with TRBD1. In germline, CDR1 is MNHEY, CDR2 SVGEGT. V lost 5 bases to trimming and J lost 3 bases; unmatched junction nucleotides: 9. This CDR3 region has 16 residues. Written as DNA, the CDR3 is TGTGCCAGCAGTCCCGGGACAGGCCTCCCCAATCAGCCCCAGCATTTT. It translates to CASSPGTGLPNQPQHF.

V gene TRBV7-9 combines with J gene TRBJ1-6, with D unclear. There are 12 residues in the CDR3. The V gene lost 5 bases and the J gene lost 7 bases, with 6 bases spanning the gap. Germline V gene data show CDR1 as SEHNR and CDR2 as FQNEAQ (reference sequence). As DNA, the CDR3 is TGTGCCAGCAGCACGGGCAATTCACCCCTCCACTTT. Amino acid sequence: CASSTGNSPLHF.

The V gene is TRBV12-3 or TRBV12-4, the J gene TRBJ2-7; 9 positions match TRBD1. V trimming: 5 bases; J trimming: 3 bases; junction bases outside the gene matches: 8. This CDR3 contains 15 residues. CDR3: CASSRSRQGGYEQYF. The CDR3 nucleotides read TGTGCCAGCAGTCGTTCCCGACAGGGGGGCTACGAGCAGTACTTC.

About this clonotype itself: This clone may be a read error of a much larger clone one base away. The chain has TRBV6-1 and TRBJ1-1, with D hard to call. This CDR3 spans 13 amino acids. CDR1 MNHNS and CDR2 SASEGT come from the germline V gene. V lost 6 bases, J lost 0 bases, and 8 bases lay in between. The CDR3 region has the DNA TGTGCCAGCAGCACAGAGATGAACACTGAAGCTTTCTTT. Residues: CASSTEMNTEAFF.

This clonotype is medium-sized (0.01 to 0.1%) by share. The rearrangement joins TRBV19 to TRBJ1-1; possible D gene TRBD1, 6 bases. CDR1 is LNHDA and CDR2 is SQIVND in the germline V gene (reference sequence). The CDR3 length is 13 residues. V was cut by 5 bases and J by 5 bases, with 12 bases left in between. CDR3 residues: CASSLNRETEAFF. The CDR3 nucleotides are TGTGCCAGTAGTCTCAACAGGGAAACTGAAGCTTTCTTT.

This clonotype appeared a few times. The chain uses TRBV7-2 and TRBJ1-3; 9 bases are a match to TRBD1. This CDR3 has 16 amino acids. J was trimmed by 7 bases and V by 1 base; bases with no gene match: 8. The germline V gene has CDR1 SGHTA and CDR2 FQGNSA. The CDR3 nucleotides read TGTGCCAGCAGCTTAGAGGGGACAGGGTGGGGGAACACCATATATTTT. Its protein product is CASSLEGTGWGNTIYF. Drawing the rest from reference TRBV7-2 and TRBJ1-3, the complete variable domain is GAGVSQSPSNKVTEKGKDVELRCDPISGHTALYWYRQSLGQGLEFLIYFQGNSAPDKSGLPSDRFSAERTGGSVSTLTIQRTQQEDSAVYLCASSLEGTGWGNTIYFGEGSWLTVV.

The gene calls are TRBV15 and TRBJ2-3, with 14 bases identical to TRBD2. Germline loops: CDR1 LNHNV, CDR2 YYDKDF (reference sequence). The trim removed 8 bases at V and 9 bases at J, leaving 7 bases unmatched. The CDR3 totals 14 residues. CDR3 in DNA: TGTGCCACCTCCGGGACTAGCGGGGGAGAAACGCAGTATTTT. Its translation: CATSGTSGGETQYF.

V is TRBV6-1 and J is TRBJ1-4; tentative D call: TRBD1 (6 bases). Trimming shortened V by 9 bases and J by 3 bases, and 11 bases separated the two germline ends. Germline CDR1 MNHNS, CDR2 SASEGT. This CDR3 spans 13 amino acids. The CDR3 DNA sequence: TGTGCCAGTAGGGGGTTGTCTAATGAAAAACTGTTTTTT. Protein product: CASRGLSNEKLFF.

By share, this clonotype ranks as medium-sized (0.01 to 0.1%). The chain combines TRBV30 with TRBJ1-2; perhaps TRBD1 as D (6 bases). V was cut by 5 bases and J by 6 bases, with 16 bases left in between. Germline CDR1 is GTSNPN and CDR2 is SVGIG (reference sequence). The CDR3 runs 13 residues. The CDR3 DNA reads as TGTGCCTGGTTCGCCGGGGGCGGGGATGGCTACACCTTC. Its protein product is CAWFAGGGDGYTF.

This clonotype is medium-sized in the sample. The chain links TRBV19 to TRBJ1-2; D is undetermined. The CDR3 runs to 13 residues. V lost 7 bases to trimming and J lost 9 bases, with 18 bases between them. Germline V lookup: CDR1 LNHDA, CDR2 SQIVND (reference sequence). The CDR3 DNA reads as TGTGCCAGTACCGAAAGGAGCCTGGGGAGCTACACCTTC. Amino acids: CASTERSLGSYTF.